The 27 T cell receptor beta chains listed next were all sequenced from one sample in a study of identical twins. One entry per CDR3 protein, called by TCRdb with MiXCR from the 5' RACE reads. This sample yields about 1.7 million distinct CDR3 sequences, of which more than 30% are seen a single time; about 0.3% belongs to the top ten. The sample taken for sequencing was cord blood. The source of these receptors is a newborn girl in good health.

CDR3 sequence: CATRHPVRRPGHHSNQPQHF. CDR3 nucleotides: TGTGCCACCCGACATCCAGTCCGTCGGCCGGGACACCATAGCAATCAGCCCCAGCATTTT. This chain joins TRBV24-1 and TRBJ1-5; possible D gene TRBD1, 6 bases. Germline assignment: CDR1 KGHDR and CDR2 SFDVKD. The V end was cut by 9 bases, the J end by 0 bases, with 29 bases between. The CDR3 has 20 residues.

The V gene is TRBV25-1, the J gene TRBJ2-5; possibly TRBD2 for D (5 bases). The J call may be faulty, since TRBJ2-7 better matches the DNA end. This CDR3 comprises 15 residues. Germline V CDR1 and CDR2: MGHDK, SYGVNS. CDR3 bases: TGTGCCAGCAGTAGGCCGGCTTCTAGGGAGCTCGAGCAGTACTTC. Translation gives CASSRPASRELEQYF.

This clonotype was detected many times. CDR3 sequence (DNA): TGTGCCAGCAGCTCATACCGACTAGCGGGAGAGAATGAGCAGTTCTTC. It yields the protein CASSSYRLAGENEQFF. The rearrangement links TRBV5-8 to TRBJ2-1; the match to TRBD2 covers 12 bases. Germline values: CDR1 SGHTS, CDR2 YDEGEE. CDR3 length: 16 residues. Unmatched junction bases numbered 8, after V lost 3 bases and J lost 7 bases.

V usage is TRBV20-1 and J usage is TRBJ2-5, with D possibly TRBD1 on 6 matching bases. The V and J ends lost 5 bases and 0 bases respectively, with 7 bases between them. Germline values: CDR1 DFQATT, CDR2 SNEGSKA (reference sequence). The CDR3 covers 12 residues. The CDR3 reads CSAEGDQETQYF. Written as DNA, the CDR3 is TGCAGTGCTGAGGGGGACCAAGAGACCCAGTACTTC.

This clonotype has more than one count but fewer than ten. This sequence joins TRBV6-6 and TRBJ2-3; 10 bases match TRBD2. Germline V CDR1 and CDR2: MNHNY, SVGAGI (reference sequence). CDR3 length equals 16 residues. J was trimmed by 2 bases and V by 5 bases; bases with no gene match: 7. CDR3 DNA: TGTGCCAGCAGTCTAGAGGGACTAGCGAACACAGATACGCAGTATTTT. Protein sequence: CASSLEGLANTDTQYF.

The chain joins TRBV11-2 to TRBJ2-1, with 7 bases lining up with TRBD1. The germline gives CDR1 SGHAT, CDR2 FQNNGV. This CDR3 spans 16 amino acids. V gave up 5 bases and J gave up 4 bases; unmatched junction bases: 11. CDR3 nucleotides: TGTGCCAGCAGCGCCCCCGGGACAGCTACTTACAATGAGCAGTTCTTC. Protein sequence: CASSAPGTATYNEQFF. The full variable domain, in which reference TRBV11-2 and TRBJ2-1 provide the parts outside the CDR3, is EAGVAQSPRYKIIEKRQSVAFWCNPISGHATLYWYQQILGQGPKLLIQFQNNGVVDDSQLPKDRFSAERLKGVDSTLKIQPAKLEDSAVYLCASSAPGTATYNEQFFGPGTRLTVL.

The chain recombines TRBV10-3 with TRBJ2-7; D may be TRBD1 or TRBD2 (5 bases each). The CDR3 has 14 residues. Trimming stripped 11 bases from V and 0 bases from J, with 17 bases between. Germline-derived CDR1 and CDR2 are ENHRY and SYGVKD. DNA for the CDR3: TGTGCCGTCAATCGGGACCGCAGCTCCTACGAGCAGTACTTC. Encoded protein: CAVNRDRSSYEQYF.

The chain carries TRBV2 and TRBJ2-7, with a weak D call TRBD1 (6 bases). This CDR3 has 14 amino acids. Per the germline V gene, CDR1 is SNHLY and CDR2 is FYNNEI. Deletions cut 7 bases from V and 0 bases from J, with 13 bases between. The CDR3 DNA sequence: TGTGCCAGCAAGAGGGCACAGGGCTCCTACGAGCAGTACTTC. It is translated as CASKRAQGSYEQYF.

Ten or more counts support this clonotype. V usage is TRBV11-2 and J usage is TRBJ2-1, with TRBD2 as a possible D gene (7 bases). This CDR3 is 18 amino acids long. V was clipped by 5 bases and J by 1 base, with 21 bases between them. The germline V gene encodes CDR1 SGHAT and CDR2 FQNNGV. CDR3 loop: CASSPTLRGGSSYNEQFF. The CDR3 nucleotides read TGTGCCAGCAGCCCCACTTTACGCGGGGGCTCTTCCTACAATGAGCAGTTCTTC.

As concerns this clonotype: The junction differs from germline at one of its ends, possibly a read error. This chain uses TRBV10-3 with TRBJ2-3; 8 bases line up with TRBD2. This CDR3 comprises 15 residues. The germline V gene has CDR1 ENHRY and CDR2 SYGVKD. The CDR3 region is CAISAGLVGTDTQYF. DNA of the CDR3: TGTGCTATCAGTGCGGGACTAGTGGGCACAGATACGCAGTATTTT.

At least ten counts were recorded for this clonotype. The chain carries TRBV29-1 and TRBJ1-2; TRBD1 is a possible D gene (5 bases). The CDR3 runs 13 residues. Looked up from germline, CDR1 is SQVTM and CDR2 is ANQGSEA. The V end was cut by 6 bases, the J end by 4 bases, with 15 bases between. CDR3 coding DNA: TGCAGCGTAGCCACCGGGACCCTCTATGGCTACACCTTC. Its protein is CSVATGTLYGYTF.

The rearrangement uses TRBV3-1 and TRBJ1-1; D is undetermined. Germline V gives CDR1 LGHDT, CDR2 YNNKEL (reference sequence). CDR3 length: 15 residues. The V end was cut by 1 base, the J end by 4 bases, with 13 bases between. The CDR3 DNA sequence: TGTGCCAGCAGCCAAGTAATCGGGGAGGGCACTGAAGCTTTCTTT. Protein product: CASSQVIGEGTEAFF.

CDR3 DNA sequence: TGTGCCAGCAGGCCGACAGGGGTCTCTGGCTACACCTTC. The encoded protein is CASRPTGVSGYTF. The chain has TRBV6-6 and TRBJ1-2; 8 bases match TRBD1. V shed 6 bases and J 7 bases; nucleotides not matched to a gene: 7. Germline V gives CDR1 MNHNY, CDR2 SVGAGI (reference sequence). The CDR3 is 13 residues long.

In this sample, this clonotype turned up once. The chain has TRBV5-1 and TRBJ2-5, with 9 bases matching TRBD2. The CDR3 has 18 amino acids. Germline V gene data show CDR1 as SGHRS and CDR2 as YFSETQ. J was trimmed by 11 bases and V by 0 bases; bases with no gene match: 20. This CDR3 is CASSLALLIAGVYNEQYF. The CDR3 nucleotides read TGCGCCAGCAGCTTGGCCCTCCTAATAGCGGGAGTCTATAATGAGCAGTACTTC.

There are a few counts of this clonotype. The chain employs TRBV4-1 and TRBJ2-4; D ambiguous. CDR3 size: 15 residues. The germline V gene has CDR1 MGHRA and CDR2 YSYEKL. The V end was cut by 1 base, the J end by 0 bases, with 7 bases between. CDR3 protein: CASSQGVVAKNIQYF. The CDR3 DNA follows: TGCGCCAGCAGCCAAGGGGTAGTAGCCAAAAACATTCAGTACTTC.

The rearrangement links TRBV29-1 to TRBJ2-1, with no clear D. Trimming took off 4 bases at V and 0 bases at J, with 7 bases between the two ends. CDR3 length: 13 amino acids. Germline assignment: CDR1 SQVTM and CDR2 ANQGSEA. Here the CDR3 reads CSVASSSYNEQFF. In DNA form, the CDR3 reads TGCAGCGTTGCTTCTAGCTCCTACAATGAGCAGTTCTTC.

The chain employs TRBV5-1 and TRBJ2-1; TRBD2 aligns across 10 bases. The DNA matches TRBJ2-7 better at its end, which makes the J call doubtful. CDR1 and CDR2 (germline): SGHRS, YFSETQ. The CDR3 totals 16 residues. The CDR3 region is CASSVRLAGSYNEQYF. In DNA, the CDR3 is TGCGCCAGCAGCGTGAGACTAGCGGGCTCCTACAATGAGCAGTACTTC.

This clonotype was counted a few times. The V call is TRBV29-1, the J call TRBJ1-1, with D perhaps TRBD1 (6 bases). This CDR3 has 13 amino acids. Germline CDR1 and CDR2: SQVTM and ANQGSEA. V was clipped by 7 bases and J by 0 bases, with 12 bases between them. The CDR3 protein is CSARQVLNTEAFF. The CDR3 nucleotides read TGCAGCGCCCGACAGGTCCTGAACACTGAAGCTTTCTTT. The complete variable domain, with remaining parts taken from reference TRBV29-1 and TRBJ1-1, reads SAVISQKPSRDICQRGTSLTIQCQVDSQVTMMFWYRQQPGQSLTLIATANQGSEATYESGFVIDKFPISRPNLTFSTLTVSNMSPEDSSIYLCSARQVLNTEAFFGQGTRLTVV.

CDR3 in DNA: TGTGCCACCAGTGATCCAGGACGAGGGGCAGATACGCAGTATTTT. Translation gives CATSDPGRGADTQYF. J is TRBJ2-3 and V is TRBV24-1; the D gene could be TRBD1 or TRBD2 (5 bases each). The CDR3 contains 15 residues. Germline assignment: CDR1 KGHDR and CDR2 SFDVKD. V was cut by 3 bases and J by 4 bases, with 13 bases left in between.

The sample holds a few counts of this clonotype. Its ends do not fully match the called genes, so a read error is possible. The genes are TRBV24-1 and TRBJ2-3; the D gene is possibly TRBD1 (6 bases). The CDR3 sequence is 14 residues long. CDR1 KGHDR and CDR2 SFDVKD come from the germline V gene. CDR3 amino acids: CAASDGQPTDTQYF. The CDR3 nucleotides are TGTGCCGCCAGTGATGGACAGCCCACAGATACGCAGTATTTT.

This clonotype was observed a handful of times. The chain carries TRBV29-1 and TRBJ2-1; D gene unclear. Germline CDR1 reads SQVTM; CDR2 reads ANQGSEA. With 5 bases removed from V and 2 bases from J, the gap between germline ends came to 4 bases. The CDR3 totals 11 residues. CDR3 amino acids: CSVSAYNEQFF. CDR3 nucleotide sequence: TGCAGCGTTAGCGCCTACAATGAGCAGTTCTTC.

This clonotype was recorded a few times. The chain links TRBV20-1 to TRBJ2-1; 12 bases match TRBD2. This CDR3 comprises 19 residues. Trimming at V came to 0 bases and at J to 2 bases, leaving 11 bases not matched to a gene. The germline V gene encodes CDR1 DFQATT and CDR2 SNEGSKA (reference sequence). This CDR3 is CSARDDGTSGRLPYNEQFF. Here the CDR3 DNA reads TGCAGTGCTAGAGACGACGGGACTAGCGGGCGTCTTCCCTACAATGAGCAGTTCTTC.

The genes are TRBV2 and TRBJ2-1; 11 bases match TRBD2. The CDR3 totals 15 residues. Germline V gives CDR1 SNHLY, CDR2 FYNNEI. With V trimmed by 5 bases and J by 6 bases, 6 bases remained unmatched. The CDR3 nucleotides read TGTGCCAGCAGTTTTAGCGGGAGGGCCCGCAATGAGCAGTTCTTC. It codes for CASSFSGRARNEQFF.

This clonotype was found a few times. The chain carries TRBV2 and TRBJ1-1, with 8 bases fitting TRBD1. The CDR3 consists of 14 residues. J lost 2 bases, V lost 8 bases, and 7 bases had no gene match. Germline CDR1 and CDR2: SNHLY and FYNNEI. This CDR3 reads CASGIGQGNTEAFF. The CDR3 region has the DNA TGTGCCAGCGGAATCGGACAGGGCAACACTGAAGCTTTCTTT.

This chain links TRBV2 with TRBJ1-6; possibly TRBD1 for D (5 bases). The CDR3 loop spans 14 amino acids. Trimming removed 5 bases from V and 6 bases from J, with 11 bases in between. The germline gives CDR1 SNHLY, CDR2 FYNNEI. The CDR3 DNA is TGTGCCAGCAGTCCCCAGGGATTTAATTCACCCCTCCACTTT. Protein product: CASSPQGFNSPLHF.

The chain joins TRBV5-1 to TRBJ2-5; D is perhaps TRBD1 (6 bases). The V end lost 0 bases, the J end lost 5 bases, and 14 bases lay between the germline ends. CDR1 and CDR2 from the germline V gene are SGHRS and YFSETQ. The CDR3 length is 15 residues. The CDR3 protein is CASSLEGRGDETQYF. DNA for the CDR3: TGCGCCAGCAGCTTGGAGGGCAGGGGCGACGAGACCCAGTACTTC.

This clonotype appeared a few times. The rearrangement uses TRBV7-9 and TRBJ2-2, with no clear D. Looked up from germline, CDR1 is SEHNR and CDR2 is FQNEAQ (reference sequence). V lost 5 bases and J lost 0, with 13 bases in between. The CDR3 loop spans 16 amino acids. DNA for the CDR3: TGTGCCAGCAGCCCGACCGGGTTTTCGAACACCGGGGAGCTGTTTTTT. Residues: CASSPTGFSNTGELFF.